Following are 31 T cell receptor beta chains from one sample sequenced in a study of T-cell reconstitution after alpha-beta-depleted transplantation in children. Unique molecular identifiers were incorporated into the prepared TCRbeta library. Each CDR3 protein is one row after TCRdb ran MiXCR on the PCR reads. The profile shows fewer than 550,000 distinct CDR3 sequences, roughly 10% of them singletons. Sequenced material: PBMCs, mostly from graft donor cells, taken 180 days after TCRalphabeta/CD19-depleted stem cell transplant. All receptors derive from a female patient aged 2-15 years who had a stem cell transplant for aplastic anemia, so the T cells may come from the graft donor.

Only a few counts were recorded for this clonotype. CDR3 coding DNA: TGTGCCAGCGGGGACAGGGAGAACACTGAAGCTTTCTTT. It translates to CASGDRENTEAFF. The V and J genes are TRBV2 and TRBJ1-1; 9 positions match TRBD1. Germline assignment: CDR1 SNHLY and CDR2 FYNNEI. After removal of 8 bases from V and 1 base from J, the junction contained 2 bases not matched to a gene. CDR3 length equals 13 residues.

The table lists this clonotype with many counts. This chain connects TRBV29-1 to TRBJ2-5; 8 positions agree with TRBD2. This CDR3 region has 13 residues. The germline V gene encodes CDR1 SQVTM and CDR2 ANQGSEA. With 6 bases clipped from V and 4 bases from J, the junction kept 7 bases outside the gene matches. The CDR3 sequence: CSVGTSAVETQYF. The CDR3 DNA sequence: TGCAGCGTCGGGACTAGTGCGGTAGAGACCCAGTACTTC.

This clonotype has just a few counts. The CDR3 loop is CASSQPQTGASTGELFF. As DNA, the CDR3 is TGTGCCAGCAGCCAACCCCAGACAGGGGCTAGCACCGGGGAGCTGTTTTTT. The chain employs TRBV3-1 and TRBJ2-2; 8 nucleotides line up with TRBD1. The CDR3 is made up of 17 amino acids. Per the germline V gene, CDR1 is LGHDT and CDR2 is YNNKEL (reference sequence). The trim removed 2 bases at V and 4 bases at J, leaving 9 bases unmatched.

This chain links TRBV24-1 with TRBJ2-1; TRBD1 might be the D (5 bases). Germline values: CDR1 KGHDR, CDR2 SFDVKD. The CDR3 is 15 residues long. V shed 4 bases and J shed 0 bases, with 9 bases lying between them. CDR3 DNA sequence: TGTGCCACCAGTGACCCTAGGGGCTCCTACAATGAGCAGTTCTTC. Residues: CATSDPRGSYNEQFF.

This clonotype was seen many times. The chain is built from TRBV6-5 and TRBJ2-7; D gene unclear. The germline V and J ends were trimmed by 0 bases and 6 bases, with 6 bases remaining between them. Per the germline V gene, CDR1 is MNHEY and CDR2 is SVGAGI. The CDR3 runs to 12 residues. The DNA for the CDR3 is TGTGCCAGCAGTTACTCCACGGGCGAGCAGTACTTC. It specifies CASSYSTGEQYF.

V and J are TRBV15 and TRBJ2-1, with a possible D match to TRBD2 (6 bases). This CDR3 is 12 amino acids long. With 5 bases removed from V and 10 bases from J, the gap between germline ends came to 12 bases. Per the germline V gene, CDR1 is LNHNV and CDR2 is YYDKDF (reference sequence). This chain's CDR3 is CATSGRGGEQFF. The CDR3 coding sequence is TGTGCCACCAGCGGAAGGGGAGGCGAGCAGTTCTTC.

This clonotype turned up a few times. The rearrangement uses TRBV7-6 and TRBJ2-5; D ambiguous. The CDR3 covers 12 residues. Germline V gives CDR1 SGHVS, CDR2 FNYEAQ. V lost 5 bases to trimming and J lost 9 bases, with 13 bases between them. The CDR3 loop is CASSLSSAAQYF. As DNA, the CDR3 is TGTGCCAGCAGCCTATCGAGCGCGGCCCAGTACTTC.

The chain carries TRBV28 and TRBJ2-5; 7 nucleotides line up with TRBD1. This CDR3 contains 15 residues. J lost 3 bases, V lost 5 bases, and 9 bases had no gene match. Per germline, CDR1 MDHEN and CDR2 SYDVKM. The chain's CDR3 is CASSTGAWREETQYF. In nucleotides, the CDR3 is TGTGCCAGCAGTACAGGGGCTTGGCGGGAAGAGACCCAGTACTTC.

The chain is built from TRBV12-3 or TRBV12-4 and TRBJ1-6; no firm D call. The CDR3 has 16 amino acids. With 5 bases removed from V and 9 bases from J, the gap between germline ends came to 20 bases. CDR3 residues: CASSSAGSPGSSPLHF. DNA of the CDR3: TGTGCCAGCAGTAGTGCCGGGTCCCCTGGGAGTTCACCCCTCCACTTT.

This clonotype showed up just a few times. The chain couples TRBV20-1 to TRBJ2-2; D possibly corresponds to TRBD1 (6 bases). Trimming removed 2 bases at V and 1 base at J, with 26 bases between. CDR3 length: 20 residues. In germline, CDR1 is DFQATT, CDR2 SNEGSKA (reference sequence). The CDR3 coding sequence is TGCAGTGCTAGAAAGGTCGGCAGGGGTCGATATCCCGGGAACACCGGGGAGCTGTTTTTT. This codes for CSARKVGRGRYPGNTGELFF.

This clonotype was seen only once. V usage is TRBV20-1 and J usage is TRBJ1-2; 10 bases fit TRBD1. With 5 bases clipped from V and 6 bases from J, the junction kept 9 bases outside the gene matches. The CDR3 sequence is 14 residues long. The germline CDR1 and CDR2 sequences are DFQATT and SNEGSKA (reference sequence). The CDR3 region is CSALPGQGSDGYTF. CDR3 DNA sequence: TGCAGTGCTCTGCCGGGACAGGGGTCTGATGGCTACACCTTC.

The chain uses TRBV15 and TRBJ2-1; 9 bases match TRBD2. CDR1 and CDR2 from the germline V gene are LNHNV and YYDKDF (reference sequence). Trimming cost V 9 bases and J 0 bases; bases outside gene matches: 0. CDR3 length: 13 residues. Here the CDR3 reads CATTSGSYNEQFF. Written as DNA, the CDR3 is TGTGCCACGACTAGCGGCTCCTACAATGAGCAGTTCTTC.

The chain employs TRBV10-3 and TRBJ2-7; 13 positions agree with TRBD2. This CDR3 spans 15 amino acids. Germline CDR1 reads ENHRY; CDR2 reads SYGVKD. V lost 10 bases and J lost 7; bases outside the gene matches: 13. CDR3 sequence reads: CASNSGLAGMWEQYF. Here the CDR3 DNA reads TGTGCCAGCAACTCGGGACTAGCGGGAATGTGGGAGCAGTACTTC.

This clonotype was detected only a few times. CDR3 coding DNA: TGTGCCAGCAGTTCCAGGGGCCGGACGGGGTACGAGCAGTACGTC. This gives the protein CASSSRGRTGYEQYV. The rearrangement uses TRBV28 and TRBJ2-7; a weak D match, TRBD1 (6 bases). Between the trimmed V and J ends, which lost 4 bases and 4 bases, there was a span of 17 bases. This CDR3 has 15 residues. The germline gives CDR1 MDHEN, CDR2 SYDVKM.

V usage is TRBV12-3 or TRBV12-4 and J usage is TRBJ2-3; 10 bases line up with TRBD2. CDR3 length equals 18 residues. Losses at the gene ends were 4 bases for V and 0 bases for J; bases not matched to a gene: 10. CDR3: CASSSAPGLAPSTDTQYF. CDR3 coding DNA: TGTGCCAGCAGTTCAGCGCCGGGACTAGCGCCCAGCACAGATACGCAGTATTTT.

This clonotype was seen repeatedly, ten times or more. The chain joins TRBV28 to TRBJ2-7, with 8 bases identical to TRBD1. V was clipped by 7 bases and J by 3 bases; unmatched bases: 11. The V gene's germline CDR1 is MDHEN and CDR2 SYDVKM. The CDR3 is 15 residues long. Written as DNA, the CDR3 is TGTGCCAGCAACGCGCTACAGGGGGTTCTCTACGAGCAGTACTTC. It encodes CASNALQGVLYEQYF.

This clonotype showed up many times. The chain has TRBV10-3 and TRBJ2-3, with a tentative D call TRBD1 (5 bases). The CDR3 has 13 amino acids. Germline values: CDR1 ENHRY, CDR2 SYGVKD. Trimming stripped 11 bases from V and 3 bases from J, with 15 bases between. CDR3 nucleotides: TGTGCCCTATCCCCAGGGCCAACAGATACGCAGTATTTT. Its translation: CALSPGPTDTQYF.

This chain links TRBV29-1 with TRBJ1-1; 7 nucleotides align to TRBD1. This CDR3 spans 11 amino acids. The V gene end was trimmed by 4 bases and the J gene end by 8 bases; junction bases not matched to a gene: 4. From germline, CDR1 is SQVTM and CDR2 ANQGSEA. CDR3 DNA: TGCAGCGTTGCTCCGACAGGGGAAGCTTTCTTT. As protein: CSVAPTGEAFF.

V and J are TRBV28 and TRBJ2-7; 7 bases agree with TRBD2. In germline, CDR1 is MDHEN, CDR2 SYDVKM. The CDR3 is made up of 15 amino acids. Unmatched junction bases numbered 3, after V lost 1 base and J lost 0 bases. This chain's CDR3 is CASSLYGGSSYEQYF. CDR3 coding DNA: TGTGCCAGCAGTTTATACGGCGGGAGCTCCTACGAGCAGTACTTC.

The rearrangement uses TRBV11-2 and TRBJ1-2; TRBD1 matches 9 bases. V lost 6 bases and J lost 8; bases outside the gene matches: 13. Germline V gives CDR1 SGHAT, CDR2 FQNNGV. The CDR3 runs to 15 residues. Written as DNA, the CDR3 is TGTGCCAGCAGTACCGGGACAGGGAAGAAGGGGGGCTACACCTTC. It yields the protein CASSTGTGKKGGYTF. The full variable domain, with the rest looked up from reference TRBV11-2 and TRBJ1-2, is EAGVAQSPRYKIIEKRQSVAFWCNPISGHATLYWYQQILGQGPKLLIQFQNNGVVDDSQLPKDRFSAERLKGVDSTLKIQPAKLEDSAVYLCASSTGTGKKGGYTFGSGTRLTVV.

The table lists this clonotype with a few counts. The chain links TRBV29-1 to TRBJ1-4, with no clear D. Looked up from germline, CDR1 is SQVTM and CDR2 is ANQGSEA. Trimming removed 5 bases at V and 0 bases at J, with 10 bases between. This CDR3 comprises 14 residues. For the CDR3, the DNA is TGCAGCGTTCAACCAGGCTCAACTAATGAAAAACTGTTTTTT. Its translation is CSVQPGSTNEKLFF.

This clonotype was seen at least ten times. The chain links TRBV29-1 to TRBJ1-1; TRBD1 matches 7 bases. CDR3 length: 10 residues. CDR1 is SQVTM and CDR2 is ANQGSEA in the germline V gene. J gave up 10 bases and V 5 bases, and 4 bases lay outside the gene matches. The CDR3: CSVLRGRAFF. DNA for the CDR3: TGCAGCGTTTTGAGGGGGCGAGCTTTCTTT.

CDR3 DNA sequence: TGCAGTGCTAGTTTTGGCGAGCAGTTCTTC. This codes for CSASFGEQFF. The chain uses TRBV20-1 and TRBJ2-1, with no clear D. CDR3 length equals 10 residues. V was shortened by 3 bases and J by 10 bases, with 7 bases between the two germline ends. Germline V gene lookup returns CDR1 DFQATT and CDR2 SNEGSKA (reference sequence).

The chain joins TRBV28 to TRBJ2-1; D might be TRBD2 (6 bases). CDR3 length: 19 residues. V was cut by 6 bases and J by 7 bases, with 31 bases left in between. Per germline, CDR1 MDHEN and CDR2 SYDVKM. For the CDR3, the DNA is TGTGCCAGCAGAAAAGTGCGCTGGACACCCGGGACTGCAGGGAATGAGCAGTTCTTC. It translates to CASRKVRWTPGTAGNEQFF.

As concerns this clonotype: A single base separates this from a much larger clone, so it may be a read error. This chain uses TRBV27 with TRBJ1-1; D is unclear. This CDR3 has 13 residues. Per the germline V gene, CDR1 is MNHEY and CDR2 is SMNVEV (reference sequence). DNA of the CDR3: TGTGCCAGCAGTTTTCGGGAGAACACTGAAGCTTCCTTT. Protein product: CASSFRENTEASF.

V usage is TRBV21-1 and J usage is TRBJ2-7. TRBV21-1 is tagged as a pseudogene. The CDR3 totals 12 residues. The CDR3 sequence: CASSSSWSEQYV. In DNA, the CDR3 is TGTGCCAGCAGCAGTTCCTGGTCCGAGCAGTACGTC.

In its sample, this clonotype was seen a few times. The rearrangement uses TRBV10-3 and TRBJ2-7, with a weak D call TRBD2 (5 bases). The V gene lost 4 bases and the J gene lost 9 bases, with 19 bases spanning the gap. CDR3 length: 14 residues. Germline CDR1 reads ENHRY; CDR2 reads SYGVKD. CDR3 in DNA: TGTGCCATCAGTGGGCCAGCGGCTGGAGAGTGGCAGTACTTC. Protein: CAISGPAAGEWQYF.

The V call is TRBV5-1, the J call TRBJ1-4, with TRBD1 as a possible D gene (5 bases). This CDR3 spans 16 amino acids. The germline V gene encodes CDR1 SGHRS and CDR2 YFSETQ. V lost 4 bases and J lost 0, with 13 bases in between. The CDR3 DNA is TGCGCCAGCAGCGGCGGGACTATCTCAACTAATGAAAAACTGTTTTTT. Translating it yields CASSGGTISTNEKLFF.

The chain joins TRBV29-1 to TRBJ2-1; TRBD2 matches at 7 bases. V shed 4 bases, J shed 2 bases, and the junction held 2 bases outside the gene matches. Germline lookup yields CDR1 SQVTM and CDR2 ANQGSEA. This CDR3 contains 13 residues. CDR3: CSVVLATYNEQFF. The CDR3 bases are TGCAGCGTTGTACTAGCGACCTACAATGAGCAGTTCTTC.

This clonotype was observed a handful of times. The chain uses TRBV25-1 and TRBJ2-1, with D possibly being TRBD2 (5 bases). The CDR3 spans 15 residues. The germline gives CDR1 MGHDK, CDR2 SYGVNS. The ends were cut back, 0 bases at V and 6 bases at J, with 12 bases in the middle. In nucleotides, the CDR3 is TGTGCCAGCAGTGAATATCCGCGGGCCCTCAATGAGCAGTTCTTC. Residues: CASSEYPRALNEQFF.

This chain connects TRBV10-3 to TRBJ2-3, with 11 bases lining up with TRBD1. Germline-derived CDR1 and CDR2 are ENHRY and SYGVKD. The CDR3 is 16 amino acids. V lost 6 bases and J lost 2; bases outside the gene matches: 7. As DNA, the CDR3 is TGTGCCATCAGCCCCGGGACAGGGGGGCCCACAGATACGCAGTATTTT. This sequence encodes CAISPGTGGPTDTQYF.